These 10 T cell receptor beta chains share one sample of origin, sequenced in a study of blood T cells in healthy people across ages. A second roughly 6 to 12 cycle PCR used barcoded and J-beta primers. TCRdb re-called the 5' RACE reads with MiXCR, one entry per CDR3 protein. The sample carries 550,000 to 750,000 distinct CDR3 sequences, 21% recorded once. The sample taken for sequencing was blood. The receptors come from a man in his 70s in good health.

This clonotype was observed a few times. The J gene is TRBJ2-7, the V gene TRBV10-3, with 7 bases identical to TRBD2. Germline V CDR1 and CDR2: ENHRY, SYGVKD. The CDR3 is 12 residues long. The junction had 4 bases not matched to a gene; V was cut back by 2 bases and J by 9 bases. The CDR3 DNA follows: TGTGCCATCAGTGAGGGGCGGGAGAGGCAGTACTTC. It specifies CAISEGRERQYF.

This clonotype has only a few counts. J is TRBJ1-4 and V is TRBV7-2; D is uncertain. V lost 3 bases and J lost 4, with 18 bases in between. CDR1 and CDR2 (germline): SGHTA, FQGNSA. CDR3 length equals 17 residues. The CDR3 here is CASSFSGNLLLNEKLFF. In nucleotides, the CDR3 is TGTGCCAGCAGCTTTTCGGGGAACCTTTTGCTTAATGAAAAACTGTTTTTT.

This chain connects TRBV9 to TRBJ2-1; D unclear. The CDR3 totals 12 residues. V was trimmed by 0 bases and J by 4 bases, leaving 2 bases between them. CDR1 and CDR2 (germline): SGDLS, YYNGEE. The CDR3 spells CASSVVYNEQFF. The CDR3 nucleotides read TGTGCCAGCAGCGTAGTATACAATGAGCAGTTCTTC.

In this sample, this clonotype turned up a few times. A much larger clonotype is one base distant, so this may be a read error. This sequence joins TRBV15 and TRBJ2-2; a possible D gene is TRBD2 (5 bases). CDR1 is LNHNV, CDR2 YYDKDF, per germline (reference sequence). With 5 bases removed from V and 4 bases from J, the gap between germline ends came to 8 bases. The CDR3 consists of 13 residues. CDR3 amino acids: CATSAGSTGELFF. CDR3 DNA sequence: TGTGCCACCAGCGCGGGCAGCACCGGGGAGCTGTTTTTT.

In its sample, this clonotype was seen a few times. The chain is built from TRBV7-2 and TRBJ2-7; D is possibly TRBD2 (6 bases). This CDR3 has 15 residues. CDR1 SGHTA and CDR2 FQGNSA come from the germline V gene. V shed 1 base and J shed 0 bases, with 10 bases lying between them. This chain's CDR3 is CASSLVTSVSYEQYF. The CDR3 DNA follows: TGTGCCAGCAGCTTAGTGACTAGTGTCTCCTACGAGCAGTACTTC.

The V call is TRBV11-2, the J call TRBJ2-7; TRBD2 aligns across 11 bases. The DNA matches TRBJ2-1 better at its end, which makes the J call doubtful. The CDR3 runs to 16 residues. The germline CDR1 and CDR2 sequences are SGHAT and FQNNGV. The CDR3 DNA reads TGTGCCAGCAGCTTAGGCATTAGCGGGGGGGGGAATGAGCAGTTCTTC. Encoded protein: CASSLGISGGGNEQFF.

Turning to this clonotype: A read error is likely, as this CDR3 ends without the conserved phenylalanine or tryptophan. This sequence joins TRBV28 and TRBJ2-7; TRBD2 agrees at 9 bases. The CDR3 covers 15 residues. Germline V gene lookup returns CDR1 MDHEN and CDR2 SYDVKM. CDR3 in DNA: TGTGCCGGCAGCACCGGATTAGCGGGAGTCTACGAGCAGTACCTC. It translates to CAGSTGLAGVYEQYL.

This sequence joins TRBV5-1 and TRBJ2-7; 7 positions match TRBD1. Germline CDR1 and CDR2: SGHRS and YFSETQ. This CDR3 has 14 amino acids. J lost 5 bases, V lost 0 bases, and 5 bases had no gene match. CDR3 amino acids: CASSLAATGHEQYF. Here the CDR3 DNA reads TGCGCCAGCAGCTTGGCCGCGACAGGGCACGAGCAGTACTTC.

In its sample, this clonotype was seen a few times. This chain joins TRBV20-1 and TRBJ2-3; tentative D call: TRBD2 (5 bases). This CDR3 comprises 15 residues. Germline CDR1 and CDR2: DFQATT and SNEGSKA (reference sequence). Trimming removed 3 bases from V and 1 base from J, with 14 bases in between. As DNA, the CDR3 is TGCAGTGCTAGGGGAGAAGAGAAGCGCACAGATACGCAGTATTTT. It translates to CSARGEEKRTDTQYF.

This clonotype turned up a few times. The chain links TRBV7-9 to TRBJ1-5; possibly TRBD1 for D (6 bases). The CDR3 runs to 14 residues. V lost 1 base and J 7 bases, leaving 11 bases between the germline ends. Germline V CDR1 and CDR2: SEHNR, FQNEAQ (reference sequence). The CDR3 DNA sequence: TGTGCCAGCAGCTTAGGACAGGCCAGCCAGCCCCAGCATTTT. This encodes CASSLGQASQPQHF.